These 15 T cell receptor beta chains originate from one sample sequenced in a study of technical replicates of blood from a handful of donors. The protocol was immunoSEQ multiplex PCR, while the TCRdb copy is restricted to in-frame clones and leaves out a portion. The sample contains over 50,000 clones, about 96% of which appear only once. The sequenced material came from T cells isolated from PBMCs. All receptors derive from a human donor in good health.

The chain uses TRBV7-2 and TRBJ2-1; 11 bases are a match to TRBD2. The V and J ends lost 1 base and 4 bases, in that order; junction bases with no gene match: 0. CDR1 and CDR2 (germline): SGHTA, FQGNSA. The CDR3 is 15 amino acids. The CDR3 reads CASSLGLAGYNEQFF. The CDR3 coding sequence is TGTGCCAGCAGCTTAGGACTAGCGGGATACAATGAGCAGTTCTTC.

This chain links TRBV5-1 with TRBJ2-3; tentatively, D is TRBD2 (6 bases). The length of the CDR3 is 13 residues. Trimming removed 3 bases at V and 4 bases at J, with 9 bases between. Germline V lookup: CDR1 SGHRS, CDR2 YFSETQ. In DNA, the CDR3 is TGCGCCAGCAGCTCCGGGAGTTCAGATACGCAGTATTTT. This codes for CASSSGSSDTQYF.

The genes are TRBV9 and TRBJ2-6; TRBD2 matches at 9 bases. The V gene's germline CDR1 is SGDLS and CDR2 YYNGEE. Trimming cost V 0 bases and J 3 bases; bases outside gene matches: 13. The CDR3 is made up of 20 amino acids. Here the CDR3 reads CASSVADSGRLFRGANVLTF. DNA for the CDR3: TGTGCCAGCAGCGTAGCTGACAGCGGGAGGCTTTTCCGTGGGGCCAACGTCCTGACTTTC.

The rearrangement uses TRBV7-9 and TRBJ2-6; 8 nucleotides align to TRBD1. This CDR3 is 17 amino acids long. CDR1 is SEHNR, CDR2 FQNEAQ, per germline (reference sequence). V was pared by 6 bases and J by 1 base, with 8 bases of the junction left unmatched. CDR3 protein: CASRGDRGTSGANVLTF. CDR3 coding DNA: TGTGCCAGCAGAGGCGACAGGGGAACTTCTGGGGCCAACGTCCTGACTTTC.

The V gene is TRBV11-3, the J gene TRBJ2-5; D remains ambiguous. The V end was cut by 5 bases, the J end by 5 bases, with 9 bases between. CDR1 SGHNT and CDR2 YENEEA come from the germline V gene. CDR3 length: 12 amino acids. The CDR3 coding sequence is TGTGCCAGCAGCCCACATACGGAGACCCAGTACTTC. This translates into CASSPHTETQYF. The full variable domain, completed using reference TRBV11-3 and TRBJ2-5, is EAGVVQSPRYKIIEKKQPVAFWCNPISGHNTLYWYLQNLGQGPELLIRYENEEAVDDSQLPKDRFSAERLKGVDSTLKIQPAELGDSAVYLCASSPHTETQYFGPGTRLLVL.

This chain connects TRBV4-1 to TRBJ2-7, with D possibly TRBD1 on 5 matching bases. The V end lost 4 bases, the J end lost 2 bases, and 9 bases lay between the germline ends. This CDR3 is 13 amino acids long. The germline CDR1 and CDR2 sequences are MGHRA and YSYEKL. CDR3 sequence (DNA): TGCGCCAGCAGCCCAGGGATACCCTACGAGCAGTACTTC. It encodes CASSPGIPYEQYF.

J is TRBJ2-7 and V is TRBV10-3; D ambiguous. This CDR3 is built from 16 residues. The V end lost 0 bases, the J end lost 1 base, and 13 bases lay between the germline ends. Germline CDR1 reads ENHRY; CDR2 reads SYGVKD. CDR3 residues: CAISESSSRDSYEQYF. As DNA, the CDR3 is TGTGCCATCAGTGAGTCCTCTTCTAGAGATTCCTACGAGCAGTACTTC.

The CDR3 sequence is CASSQSGRVAKNIQYF. The CDR3 nucleotides are TGTGCCAGCAGCCAGAGTGGGAGGGTAGCCAAAAACATTCAGTACTTC. This rearrangement joins TRBV7-9 to TRBJ2-4, with 7 bases matching TRBD2. V shed 5 bases and J 0 bases; nucleotides not matched to a gene: 7. Germline V gene lookup returns CDR1 SEHNR and CDR2 FQNEAQ (reference sequence). The CDR3 sequence is 16 residues long.

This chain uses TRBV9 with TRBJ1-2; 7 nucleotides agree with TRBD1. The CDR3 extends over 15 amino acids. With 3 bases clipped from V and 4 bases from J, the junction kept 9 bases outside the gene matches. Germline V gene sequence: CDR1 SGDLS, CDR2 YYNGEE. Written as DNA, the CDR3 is TGTGCCAGCAGCGCTTATGGCAGGACAGGCTATGGCTACACCTTC. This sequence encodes CASSAYGRTGYGYTF.

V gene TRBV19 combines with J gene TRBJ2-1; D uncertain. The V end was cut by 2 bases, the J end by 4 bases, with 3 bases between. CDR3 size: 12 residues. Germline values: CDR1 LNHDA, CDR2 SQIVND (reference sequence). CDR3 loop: CASSIQYNEQFF. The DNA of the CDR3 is TGTGCCAGTAGTATACAGTACAATGAGCAGTTCTTC.

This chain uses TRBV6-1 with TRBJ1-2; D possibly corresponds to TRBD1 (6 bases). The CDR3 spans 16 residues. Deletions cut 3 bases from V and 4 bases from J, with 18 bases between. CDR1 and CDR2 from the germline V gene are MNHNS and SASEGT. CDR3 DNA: TGTGCCAGCAGTGAGGTTTGGGGGCAGAGTGGCTATGGCTACACCTTC. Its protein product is CASSEVWGQSGYGYTF.

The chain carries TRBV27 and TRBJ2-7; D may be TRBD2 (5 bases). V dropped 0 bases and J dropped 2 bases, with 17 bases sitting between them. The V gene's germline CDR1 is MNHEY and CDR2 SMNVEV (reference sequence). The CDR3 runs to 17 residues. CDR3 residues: CASSLSVPSGVAYEQYF. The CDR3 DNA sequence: TGTGCCAGCAGTTTATCGGTCCCGTCCGGGGTCGCCTACGAGCAGTACTTC.

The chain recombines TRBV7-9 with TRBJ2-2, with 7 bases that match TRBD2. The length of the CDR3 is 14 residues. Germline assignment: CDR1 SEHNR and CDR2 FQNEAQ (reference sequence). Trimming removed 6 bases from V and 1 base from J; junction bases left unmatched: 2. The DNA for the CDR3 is TGTGCCAGCAGACCGGGGGGGAACACCGGGGAGCTGTTTTTT. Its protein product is CASRPGGNTGELFF.

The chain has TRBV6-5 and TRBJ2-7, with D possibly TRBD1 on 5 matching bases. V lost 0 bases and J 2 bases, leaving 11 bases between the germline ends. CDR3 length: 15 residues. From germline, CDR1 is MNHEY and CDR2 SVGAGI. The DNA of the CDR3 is TGTGCCAGCAGTTACTCGCTTAGGGGAACCTACGAGCAGTACTTC. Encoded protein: CASSYSLRGTYEQYF.

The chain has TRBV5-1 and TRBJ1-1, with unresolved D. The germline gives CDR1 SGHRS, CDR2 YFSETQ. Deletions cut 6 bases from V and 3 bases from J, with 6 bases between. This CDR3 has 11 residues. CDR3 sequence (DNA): TGCGCCAGCAAACAGTACACTGAAGCTTTCTTT. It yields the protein CASKQYTEAFF.